The next 17 T cell receptor beta chains were all read from a single sample in a study of CD8 T cells in Susac syndrome. RNA was extracted with the RNeasy kit, and a quantity of about 0.45 to 1 ug was reverse transcribed using random hexamers. TCRdb reprocessed the immunoSEQ multiplex PCR reads via MiXCR and lists one record per CDR3 protein. The sample has about 300,000 distinct CDR3 sequences, around 91% seen once. The sample taken for sequencing was CD8+ T cells from PBMCs. Receptor source: a human donor with multiple sclerosis.

The genes are TRBV9 and TRBJ2-3; possible D gene TRBD2, 7 bases. In germline, CDR1 is SGDLS, CDR2 YYNGEE. V lost 0 bases, J lost 6 bases, and 11 bases lay in between. This CDR3 comprises 14 residues. The CDR3 region is CASSVEGGHDTQYF. CDR3 bases: TGTGCCAGCAGCGTAGAGGGGGGGCACGATACGCAGTATTTT. Together with reference TRBV9 and TRBJ2-3, the CDR3 gives the full variable domain: DSGVTQTPKHLITATGQRVTLRCSPRSGDLSVYWYQQSLDQGLQFLIQYYNGEERAKGNILERFSAQQFPDLHSELNLSSLELGDSALYFCASSVEGGHDTQYFGPGTRLTVL.

V and J are TRBV27 and TRBJ2-7, with TRBD1 matching over 8 bases. The CDR3 has 17 residues. The V and J ends lost 1 base and 1 base, in that order; junction bases with no gene match: 9. CDR1 is MNHEY, CDR2 SMNVEV, per germline (reference sequence). The CDR3 sequence is CASSLLATGGPSYEQYF. The CDR3 DNA reads as TGTGCCAGCAGTTTATTGGCAACAGGGGGACCTTCCTACGAGCAGTACTTC.

The J gene is TRBJ2-3, the V gene TRBV15, with D unresolved. Trimming left V 5 bases short and J 0 bases short, with 6 bases between. CDR1 and CDR2 from the germline V gene are LNHNV and YYDKDF (reference sequence). This CDR3 spans 13 amino acids. CDR3: CATSVFSTDTQYF. The DNA of the CDR3 is TGTGCCACCAGCGTATTTAGCACAGATACGCAGTATTTT.

The rearrangement joins TRBV6-2 or TRBV6-3 to TRBJ1-6; tentatively, D is TRBD1 (5 bases). With 2 bases removed from V and 6 bases from J, the gap between germline ends came to 14 bases. The CDR3 extends over 16 amino acids. Germline CDR1 is MNHEY and CDR2 is SVGEGT. CDR3 bases: TGTGCCAGCAGTTACGCGGCAGGGATTGGTAATTCACCCCTCCACTTT. Its translation is CASSYAAGIGNSPLHF.

This chain links TRBV6-4 with TRBJ2-3; 14 positions match TRBD2. Trimming took 3 bases from V and 5 from J; bases not matched to a gene: 4. CDR3 size: 16 residues. CDR1 MRHNA and CDR2 SNTAGT come from the germline V gene. Here the CDR3 reads CASSEGLAGELDTQYF. The CDR3 DNA sequence: TGTGCCAGCAGTGAGGGACTAGCGGGAGAGTTAGATACGCAGTATTTT.

CDR3 sequence reads: CASDRAGELFF. CDR3 bases: TGTGCCAGCGACCGGGCCGGGGAGCTGTTTTTT. The rearrangement links TRBV9 to TRBJ2-2; D is unresolved. Germline CDR1 SGDLS, CDR2 YYNGEE. This CDR3 has 11 amino acids. The V and J ends lost 7 bases and 6 bases respectively, with 7 bases between them.

The chain recombines TRBV20-1 with TRBJ2-7; D remains ambiguous. The V and J ends lost 0 bases and 6 bases respectively, with 18 bases between them. Germline V lookup: CDR1 DFQATT, CDR2 SNEGSKA (reference sequence). The CDR3 length is 15 residues. The CDR3 DNA reads as TGCAGTGCTAGAGATTATGCCGAAGATTCGGCCGAGCAGTACTTC. Translating gives CSARDYAEDSAEQYF.

This CDR3 is CASSQGRGGYEQYF. In DNA, the CDR3 is TGCGCCAGCAGCCAAGGGAGGGGTGGCTACGAGCAGTACTTC. The genes are TRBV4-1 and TRBJ2-7, with D possibly TRBD2 on 6 matching bases. The CDR3 runs 14 residues. Trimming shortened V by 1 base and J by 3 bases, and 10 bases separated the two germline ends. Germline V gene sequence: CDR1 MGHRA, CDR2 YSYEKL.

The rearrangement joins TRBV9 to TRBJ2-3, with D unresolved. Germline CDR1 reads SGDLS; CDR2 reads YYNGEE. Trimming removed 4 bases at V and 4 bases at J, with 10 bases between. The length of the CDR3 is 13 residues. CDR3 loop: CASSPYGADTQYF. Written as DNA, the CDR3 is TGTGCCAGCAGCCCCTACGGAGCAGATACGCAGTATTTT. The full variable domain, with the rest looked up from reference TRBV9 and TRBJ2-3, is DSGVTQTPKHLITATGQRVTLRCSPRSGDLSVYWYQQSLDQGLQFLIQYYNGEERAKGNILERFSAQQFPDLHSELNLSSLELGDSALYFCASSPYGADTQYFGPGTRLTVL.

This clonotype was recorded only once. The gene calls are TRBV5-6 and TRBJ1-1; 8 nucleotides match TRBD1. V trimming: 4 bases; J trimming: 3 bases; junction bases outside the gene matches: 5. Germline CDR1 is SGHDT and CDR2 is YYEEEE. The CDR3 runs 14 residues. Written as DNA, the CDR3 is TGTGCCAGCAGCACGTGGACAGGGTACACTGAAGCTTTCTTT. Amino acids: CASSTWTGYTEAFF.

In nucleotides, the CDR3 is TGTGCCTGGACGGATCTGAAAAATGAGCAGTTCTTC. This codes for CAWTDLKNEQFF. This chain connects TRBV30 to TRBJ2-1; D gene ambiguous. Germline V gene lookup returns CDR1 GTSNPN and CDR2 SVGIG (reference sequence). This CDR3 contains 12 residues. V dropped 4 bases and J dropped 7 bases, with 11 bases sitting between them.

The chain has TRBV4-3 and TRBJ1-1, with D perhaps TRBD1 (5 bases). Germline CDR1 reads LGHNA; CDR2 reads YSLEER. The CDR3 covers 15 residues. V lost 1 base and J 8 bases, leaving 17 bases between the germline ends. CDR3 DNA: TGCGCCAGCAGCCAAGCAGGGACCCGAAAATGGGAAGCTTTCTTT. Translating it yields CASSQAGTRKWEAFF.

The V and J genes are TRBV20-1 and TRBJ1-2; a possible D gene is TRBD1 (5 bases). Germline values: CDR1 DFQATT, CDR2 SNEGSKA (reference sequence). CDR3 length: 14 amino acids. Trimming shortened V by 1 base and J by 4 bases, and 13 bases separated the two germline ends. The CDR3 sequence is CSARGGMAVYGYTF. Here the CDR3 DNA reads TGCAGTGCTAGAGGGGGGATGGCGGTCTATGGCTACACCTTC.

J is TRBJ1-1 and V is TRBV4-1; the D gene is possibly TRBD1 (5 bases). The germline V gene encodes CDR1 MGHRA and CDR2 YSYEKL. V was cut by 0 bases and J by 4 bases, with 24 bases left in between. This CDR3 comprises 19 residues. The CDR3 here is CASSQEQWAGILTGTEAFF. The CDR3, as DNA: TGCGCCAGCAGCCAAGAACAATGGGCAGGGATATTGACGGGCACTGAAGCTTTCTTT.

CDR3 sequence reads: CSVELNRARWIDTQYF. The CDR3 coding sequence is TGCAGCGTTGAACTCAACAGGGCACGTTGGATCGATACGCAGTATTTT. The gene calls are TRBV29-1 and TRBJ2-3, with TRBD1 as a possible D gene (6 bases). The ends were cut back, 2 bases at V and 6 bases at J, with 21 bases in the middle. The germline V gene encodes CDR1 SQVTM and CDR2 ANQGSEA. CDR3 size: 16 residues.

The chain is built from TRBV4-3 and TRBJ1-6, with D unclear. The germline gives CDR1 LGHNA, CDR2 YSLEER. The ends were cut back, 0 bases at V and 7 bases at J, with 10 bases in the middle. CDR3 length: 15 amino acids. Written as DNA, the CDR3 is TGCGCCAGCAGCCAAGATGAGGGCGCCAATTCACCCCTCCACTTT. Translating it yields CASSQDEGANSPLHF.

V is TRBV14 and J is TRBJ2-7, with TRBD1 matching over 9 bases. The CDR3 length is 16 residues. V lost 5 bases, J lost 2 bases, and 10 bases stayed unmatched. Germline values: CDR1 SGHDN, CDR2 FVKESK. CDR3 sequence (DNA): TGTGCCAGCAGCAATCGAAAGGGACAGGGACCCTACGAGCAGTACTTC. Translated, it gives CASSNRKGQGPYEQYF.